This T cell receptor (beta chain) was retrieved from a study of cytomegalovirus exposure and HLA in healthy donors. Study observations and caveats: According to the study, roughly 160 TCR beta chains were cytomegalovirus-associated.

Trimming left V 0 bases short and J 0 bases short, with 5 bases between. The germline V gene encodes CDR1 SGHTA and CDR2 FQGTGA. The CDR3 loop spans 15 amino acids. Notes on this clone: Its matching antigen is unknown.

Separate from the approximately 670-subject first cohort, the approximately 120-subject validation cohort was the one that the donors belonged to. Profiling relied on immunoSEQ multiplex PCR, and the TCRdb table lists in-frame clones only, not all of them. In the table there are under 300,000 clones, almost 90% of which are singletons. The clonotype was recovered from a woman aged 18-30 years in good health and CMV-seronegative. The V gene is TRBV7-3, the J gene TRBJ2-2; D is uncertain. Sequences were obtained from PBMCs. CDR3 residues: CASSLTHANTGELFF. CDR3 DNA sequence: TGTGCCAGCAGCTTAACTCATGCGAACACCGGGGAGCTGTTTTTT.